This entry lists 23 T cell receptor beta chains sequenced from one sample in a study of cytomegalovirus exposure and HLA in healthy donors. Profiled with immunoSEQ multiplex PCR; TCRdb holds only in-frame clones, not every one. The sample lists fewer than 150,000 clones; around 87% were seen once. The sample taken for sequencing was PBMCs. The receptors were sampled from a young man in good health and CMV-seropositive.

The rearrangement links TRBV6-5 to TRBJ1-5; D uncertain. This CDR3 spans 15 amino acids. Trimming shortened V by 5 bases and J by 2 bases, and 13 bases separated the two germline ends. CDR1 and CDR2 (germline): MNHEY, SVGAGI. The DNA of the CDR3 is TGTGCCAGCAGTCGACAACCGGAGGGCAATCAGCCCCAGCATTTT. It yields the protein CASSRQPEGNQPQHF.

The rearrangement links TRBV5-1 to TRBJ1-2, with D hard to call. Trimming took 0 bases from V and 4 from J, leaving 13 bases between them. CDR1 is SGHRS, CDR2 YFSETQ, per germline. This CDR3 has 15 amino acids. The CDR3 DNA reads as TGCGCCAGCAGCTTGGGTGGACTTTCAGGCTATGGCTACACCTTC. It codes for CASSLGGLSGYGYTF. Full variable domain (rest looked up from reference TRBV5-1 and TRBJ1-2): KAGVTQTPRYLIKTRGQQVTLSCSPISGHRSVSWYQQTPGQGLQFLFEYFSETQRNKGNFPGRFSGRQFSNSRSEMNVSTLELGDSALYLCASSLGGLSGYGYTFGSGTRLTVV.

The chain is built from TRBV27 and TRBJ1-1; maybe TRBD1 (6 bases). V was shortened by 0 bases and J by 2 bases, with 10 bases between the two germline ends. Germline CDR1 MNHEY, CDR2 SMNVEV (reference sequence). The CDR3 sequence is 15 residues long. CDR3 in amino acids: CASSLSARGNTEAFF. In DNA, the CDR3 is TGTGCCAGCAGTTTATCGGCCAGGGGTAACACTGAAGCTTTCTTT.

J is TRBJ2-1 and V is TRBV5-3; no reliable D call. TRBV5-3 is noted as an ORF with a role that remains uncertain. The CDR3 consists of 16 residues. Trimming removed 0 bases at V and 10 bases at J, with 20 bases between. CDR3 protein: CARSLASGSRSREQFF. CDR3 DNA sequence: TGTGCCAGAAGCTTGGCCTCCGGGTCCCGAAGTCGGGAGCAGTTCTTC.

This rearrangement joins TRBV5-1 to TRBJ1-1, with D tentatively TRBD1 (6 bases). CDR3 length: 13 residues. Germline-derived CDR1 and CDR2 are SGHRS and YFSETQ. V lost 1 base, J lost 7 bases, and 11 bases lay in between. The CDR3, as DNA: TGCGCCAGCAGCTTGAAGGGGGGGTATGAAGCTTTCTTT. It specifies CASSLKGGYEAFF.

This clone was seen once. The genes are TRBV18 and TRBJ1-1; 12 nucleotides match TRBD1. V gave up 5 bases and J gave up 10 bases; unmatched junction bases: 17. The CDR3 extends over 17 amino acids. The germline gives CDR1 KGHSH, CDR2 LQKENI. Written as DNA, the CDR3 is TGTGCCAGCTCATCAATCCGGGACAGGGGGCCAAACACGGGAGCTTTCTTT. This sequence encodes CASSSIRDRGPNTGAFF. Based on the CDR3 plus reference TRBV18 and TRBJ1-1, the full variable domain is NAGVMQNPRHLVRRRGQEARLRCSPMKGHSHVYWYRQLPEEGLKFMVYLQKENIIDESGMPKERFSAEFPKEGPSILRIQQVVRGDSAAYFCASSSIRDRGPNTGAFFGQGTRLTVV.

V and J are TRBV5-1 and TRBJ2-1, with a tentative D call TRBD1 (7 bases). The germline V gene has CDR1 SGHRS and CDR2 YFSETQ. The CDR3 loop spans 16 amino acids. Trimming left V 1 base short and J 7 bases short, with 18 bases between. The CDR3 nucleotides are TGCGCCAGCAGCTTGAAAAGGGCAGGGGGGAGGAATGAGCAGTTCTTC. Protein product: CASSLKRAGGRNEQFF.

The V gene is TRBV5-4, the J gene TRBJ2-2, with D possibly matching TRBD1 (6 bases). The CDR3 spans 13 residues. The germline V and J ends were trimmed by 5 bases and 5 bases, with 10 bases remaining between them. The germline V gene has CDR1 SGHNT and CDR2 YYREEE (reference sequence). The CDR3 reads CASSPTGTGELFF. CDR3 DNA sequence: TGTGCCAGCAGTCCCACAGGGACCGGGGAGCTGTTTTTT. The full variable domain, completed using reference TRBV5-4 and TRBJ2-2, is ETGVTQSPTHLIKTRGQQVTLRCSSQSGHNTVSWYQQALGQGPQFIFQYYREEENGRGNFPPRFSGLQFPNYSSELNVNALELDDSALYLCASSPTGTGELFFGEGSRLTVL.

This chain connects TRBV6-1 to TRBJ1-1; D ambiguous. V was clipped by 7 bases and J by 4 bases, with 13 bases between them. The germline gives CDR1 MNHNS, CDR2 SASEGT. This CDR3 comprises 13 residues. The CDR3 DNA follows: TGTGCCAGCAAACACGGACTAATCACTGAAGCTTTCTTT. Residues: CASKHGLITEAFF.

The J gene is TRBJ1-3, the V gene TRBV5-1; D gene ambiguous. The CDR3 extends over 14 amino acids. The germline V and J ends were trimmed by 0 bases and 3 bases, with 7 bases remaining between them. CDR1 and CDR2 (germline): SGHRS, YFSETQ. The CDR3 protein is CASSLAGFGNTIYF. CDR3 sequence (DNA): TGCGCCAGCAGCTTGGCAGGCTTTGGAAACACCATATATTTT.

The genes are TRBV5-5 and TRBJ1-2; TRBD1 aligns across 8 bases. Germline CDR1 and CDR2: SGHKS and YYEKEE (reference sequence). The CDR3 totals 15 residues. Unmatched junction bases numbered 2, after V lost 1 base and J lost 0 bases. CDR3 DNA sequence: TGTGCCAGCAGCTTGACAGGGGGATCTAACTATGGCTACACCTTC. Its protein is CASSLTGGSNYGYTF. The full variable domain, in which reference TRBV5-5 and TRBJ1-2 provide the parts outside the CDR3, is DAGVTQSPTHLIKTRGQQVTLRCSPISGHKSVSWYQQVLGQGPQFIFQYYEKEERGRGNFPDRFSARQFPNYSSELNVNALLLGDSALYLCASSLTGGSNYGYTFGSGTRLTVV.

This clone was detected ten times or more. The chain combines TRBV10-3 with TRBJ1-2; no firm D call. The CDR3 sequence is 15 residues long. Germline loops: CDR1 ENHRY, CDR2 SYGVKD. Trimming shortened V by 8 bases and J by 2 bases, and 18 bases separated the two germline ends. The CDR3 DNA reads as TGTGCCATCTCTTCGGGAGTCCTGTTAAACTATGGCTACACCTTC. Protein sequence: CAISSGVLLNYGYTF.

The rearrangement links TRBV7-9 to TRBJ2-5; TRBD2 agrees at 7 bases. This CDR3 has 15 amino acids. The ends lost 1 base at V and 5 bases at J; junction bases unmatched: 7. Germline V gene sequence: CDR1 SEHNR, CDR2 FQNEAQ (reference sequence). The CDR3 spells CASSLEAGFFETQYF. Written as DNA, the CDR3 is TGTGCCAGCAGCTTAGAAGCGGGGTTTTTTGAGACCCAGTACTTC. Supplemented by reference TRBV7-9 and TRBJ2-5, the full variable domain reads DTGVSQNPRHKITKRGQNVTFRCDPISEHNRLYWYRQTLGQGPEFLTYFQNEAQLEKSRLLSDRFSAERPKGSFSTLEIQRTEQGDSAMYLCASSLEAGFFETQYFGPGTRLLVL.

The CDR3 region is CASSSGHLRTEAFF. The CDR3 nucleotides are TGTGCCAGCAGCTCGGGACATCTGAGGACTGAAGCTTTCTTT. The genes are TRBV7-8 and TRBJ1-1; a possible D gene is TRBD1 (6 bases). CDR1 is SGHVS, CDR2 FQNEAQ, per germline. The V gene lost 4 bases and the J gene lost 5 bases, with 14 bases spanning the gap. The CDR3 is 14 residues long.

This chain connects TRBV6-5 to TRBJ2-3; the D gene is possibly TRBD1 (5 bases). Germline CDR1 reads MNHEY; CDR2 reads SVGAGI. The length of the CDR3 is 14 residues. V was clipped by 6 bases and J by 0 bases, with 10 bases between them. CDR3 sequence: CASRRDRSTDTQYF. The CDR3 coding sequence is TGTGCCAGCAGACGCGACAGAAGCACAGATACGCAGTATTTT.

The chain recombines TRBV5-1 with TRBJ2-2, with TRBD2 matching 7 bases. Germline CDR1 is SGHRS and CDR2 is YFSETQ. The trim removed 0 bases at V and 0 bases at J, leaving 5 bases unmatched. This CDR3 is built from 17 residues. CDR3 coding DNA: TGCGCCAGCAGCTTGGTGGCGGGAGCCCCGAACACCGGGGAGCTGTTTTTT. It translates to CASSLVAGAPNTGELFF.

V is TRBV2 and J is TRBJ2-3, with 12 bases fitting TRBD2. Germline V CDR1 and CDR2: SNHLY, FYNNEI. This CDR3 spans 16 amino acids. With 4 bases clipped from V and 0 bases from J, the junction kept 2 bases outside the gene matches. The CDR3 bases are TGTGCCAGCAGTGGGACTAGCGGGACAAGCACAGATACGCAGTATTTT. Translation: CASSGTSGTSTDTQYF.

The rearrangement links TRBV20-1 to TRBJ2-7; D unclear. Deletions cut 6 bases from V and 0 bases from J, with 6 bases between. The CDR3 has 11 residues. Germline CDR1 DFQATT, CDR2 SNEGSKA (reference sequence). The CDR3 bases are TGCAGTGCCACCTACTCCTACGAGCAGTACTTC. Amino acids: CSATYSYEQYF.

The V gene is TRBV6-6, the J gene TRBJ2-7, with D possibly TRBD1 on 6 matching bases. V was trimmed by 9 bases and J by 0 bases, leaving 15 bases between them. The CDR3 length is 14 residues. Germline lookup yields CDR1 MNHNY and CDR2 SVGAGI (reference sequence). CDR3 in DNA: TGTGCCAGTAGCCGGGACACGAGCTCCTACGAGCAGTACTTC. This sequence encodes CASSRDTSSYEQYF.

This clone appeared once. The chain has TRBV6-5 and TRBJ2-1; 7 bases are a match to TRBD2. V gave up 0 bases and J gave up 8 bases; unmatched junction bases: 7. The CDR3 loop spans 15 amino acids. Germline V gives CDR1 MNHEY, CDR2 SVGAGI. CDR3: CASSYSGTIVDEQFF. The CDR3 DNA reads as TGTGCCAGCAGTTACTCGGGGACTATCGTCGATGAGCAGTTCTTC.

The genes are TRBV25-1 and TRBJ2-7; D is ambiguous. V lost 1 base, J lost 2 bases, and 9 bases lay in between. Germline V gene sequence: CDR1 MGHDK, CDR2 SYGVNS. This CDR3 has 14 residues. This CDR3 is CASSESNRAYEQYF. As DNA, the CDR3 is TGTGCCAGCAGTGAATCTAACCGCGCCTACGAGCAGTACTTC.

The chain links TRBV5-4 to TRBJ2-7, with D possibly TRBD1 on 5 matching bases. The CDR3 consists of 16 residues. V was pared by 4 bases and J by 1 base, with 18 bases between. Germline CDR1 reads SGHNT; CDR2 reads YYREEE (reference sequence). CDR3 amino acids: CASSQGHRVHSYEQYF. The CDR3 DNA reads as TGTGCCAGCAGCCAGGGCCATCGAGTCCATTCCTACGAGCAGTACTTC.

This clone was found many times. CDR3 protein: CASAPGSYEQYF. The CDR3 DNA reads TGTGCCAGCGCTCCAGGCTCCTACGAGCAGTACTTC. The V and J genes are TRBV2 and TRBJ2-7, with D uncertain. Deletions cut 8 bases from V and 0 bases from J, with 8 bases between. CDR1 is SNHLY and CDR2 is FYNNEI in the germline V gene. CDR3 length equals 12 residues.